This T cell receptor beta chain was observed in a study of monozygotic twins with inflammatory bowel disease. The TCR libraries each used total RNA (about 3,500 ng per library). TCRdb reprocessed the 5' RACE reads and reports one entry per CDR3 protein, with no DNA. Its table lists hundreds of thousands of distinct CDR3 sequences. The germline gives CDR1 DFQATT, CDR2 SNEGSKA (reference sequence). CDR3 size: 17 residues. Worth noting for this clonotype: Its antigen is not identified.

The study, taken as a whole, reports: No difference in repertoire similarity was seen between concordant and discordant twins, possibly because power was limited.

The J gene is TRBJ2-2, the V gene TRBV20-1; TCRdb's assignment of TRBD2 cannot be checked, as there is no DNA. Input material: blood. The sequence came from a human donor with ulcerative colitis or Crohn's disease, or a healthy co-twin of an affected twin (not recorded which). CDR3 amino acids: CSAPLLAGGPRTGELFF.